These 10 T cell receptor beta chains were all obtained from the same sample, sequenced in a study of post-analysis software for immune sequencing data. These receptors' targets are unknown. Prepared libraries of TCR beta cDNA carried unique molecular identifiers. TCRdb itself ran the PCR reads through MiXCR, one entry per CDR3 protein. This sample carries under 650,000 distinct CDR3 sequences, roughly two fifths of them seen once, and the ten largest clones take approximately 1.7%. Findings of the study overall: A few TRBV segments (TRBV5-6, TRBV5-1 and TRBV20-1 among them) occurred more frequently in patients than in controls.

The specimen was blood. These receptor sequences come from a girl aged 5-17 years with multiple sclerosis.

This clonotype has more than one count but fewer than ten. The rearrangement links TRBV3-1 to TRBJ1-1; 8 bases align to TRBD1. Germline V gene data show CDR1 as LGHDT and CDR2 as YNNKEL (reference sequence). J was trimmed by 9 bases and V by 3 bases; bases with no gene match: 3. The CDR3 extends over 12 amino acids. DNA of the CDR3: TGTGCCAGCAGCCATCGGACAGGGAAAGCTTTCTTT. As protein: CASSHRTGKAFF.

CDR3 nucleotides: TGTGCCAGCAGTGAGGCGATGGACATTTGGAGCTCCTACGAGCAGTACTTC. Encoded protein: CASSEAMDIWSSYEQYF. This chain connects TRBV2 to TRBJ2-7, with D possibly being TRBD1 (5 bases). This CDR3 comprises 17 residues. In germline, CDR1 is SNHLY, CDR2 FYNNEI. Deletions cut 3 bases from V and 0 bases from J, with 18 bases between. The complete variable domain, with remaining parts taken from reference TRBV2 and TRBJ2-7, reads EPEVTQTPSHQVTQMGQEVILRCVPISNHLYFYWYRQILGQKVEFLVSFYNNEISEKSEIFDDQFSVERPDGSNFTLKIRSTKLEDSAMYFCASSEAMDIWSSYEQYFGPGTRLTVT.

The chain couples TRBV4-2 to TRBJ1-1, with TRBD1 as a possible D gene (6 bases). The CDR3 loop spans 16 amino acids. Trimming removed 5 bases from V and 3 bases from J, with 19 bases in between. Germline V gene data show CDR1 as LGHNA and CDR2 as YNFKEQ. The CDR3 region has the DNA TGTGCCAGCAGCGCAATTGGGGGGCTAACGTACACTGAAGCTTTCTTT. This codes for CASSAIGGLTYTEAFF.

J is TRBJ1-2 and V is TRBV5-1; D gene uncertain. Germline CDR1 is SGHRS and CDR2 is YFSETQ. This CDR3 is 14 amino acids long. Trimming pared 2 bases from V and 2 bases from J, leaving 10 bases between. CDR3: CASSFQSTNYGYTF. The CDR3 bases are TGCGCCAGCAGCTTTCAGTCGACGAACTATGGCTACACCTTC.

The rearrangement joins TRBV5-8 to TRBJ2-1; D might be TRBD2 (7 bases). The germline CDR1 and CDR2 sequences are SGHTS and YDEGEE. Trimming took off 7 bases at V and 3 bases at J, with 14 bases between the two ends. The CDR3 totals 14 residues. CDR3 nucleotide sequence: TGTGCCAGCGCCGCGGGGGCGGGCTACAATGAGCAGTTCTTC. Its translation: CASAAGAGYNEQFF.

The gene calls are TRBV5-1 and TRBJ2-3, with D uncertain. Trimming stripped 2 bases from V and 0 bases from J, with 10 bases between. The CDR3 spans 15 residues. CDR1 is SGHRS and CDR2 is YFSETQ in the germline V gene. The CDR3 sequence: CASSLAFQSTDTQYF. CDR3 in DNA: TGCGCCAGCAGCTTAGCTTTTCAGAGCACAGATACGCAGTATTTT.

This chain uses TRBV12-3 or TRBV12-4 with TRBJ2-1; D remains ambiguous. V gave up 4 bases and J gave up 1 base, with 17 bases separating them. The CDR3 has 17 residues. Here the CDR3 DNA reads TGTGCCAGCAGTTCCTACAGACTGCCCGTATCCTACAATGAGCAGTTCTTC. This encodes CASSSYRLPVSYNEQFF.

The genes are TRBV6-5 and TRBJ1-2; D may be TRBD1 (6 bases). Germline V gene data show CDR1 as MNHEY and CDR2 as SVGAGI. Deletions cut 6 bases from V and 8 bases from J, with 16 bases between. The CDR3 contains 13 residues. Here the CDR3 reads CASRPRGGLGYTF. CDR3 bases: TGTGCCAGCAGGCCTCGAGGGGGGTTGGGCTACACCTTC.

This clonotype came up a few times. V gene TRBV7-9 combines with J gene TRBJ2-1, with no clear D. The CDR3 runs to 13 residues. Germline V gives CDR1 SEHNR, CDR2 FQNEAQ (reference sequence). Trimming left V 10 bases short and J 0 bases short, with 10 bases between. For the CDR3, the DNA is TGTGCCACCTCACTACGCTCCTACAATGAGCAGTTCTTC. Protein product: CATSLRSYNEQFF.

This clonotype was detected a few times. V gene TRBV5-1 combines with J gene TRBJ2-3; D perhaps matches TRBD1 (5 bases). Germline values: CDR1 SGHRS, CDR2 YFSETQ. V was shortened by 3 bases and J by 2 bases, with 10 bases between the two germline ends. The CDR3 covers 14 residues. The CDR3 loop reads CASSSQGTTDTQYF. CDR3 in DNA: TGCGCCAGCAGCTCCCAGGGAACCACAGATACGCAGTATTTT.